These 28 T cell receptor beta chains were sequenced from one sample in a study of radiation and T cells in renal cell carcinoma. Sequencing used immunoSEQ multiplex PCR; TCRdb keeps in-frame clones, though not all of them. This sample has 150,000 or so clones; around nine tenths occur once, and the top ten carry more than 10%. Time point given: baseline pretreatment blood. The treatment was: 15 Gy SBRT to primary tumor, nephrectomy 4 weeks later. The sequencing used blood, collected from a patient whose treatment included radiotherapy and nephrectomy. The receptors were sampled from a woman between 50 and 59 years old with renal cell carcinoma.

This sequence joins TRBV7-3 and TRBJ2-3, with unresolved D. CDR1 is SGHTA and CDR2 is FQGTGA in the germline V gene. This CDR3 contains 16 residues. V was pared by 3 bases and J by 0 bases, with 13 bases between. The CDR3 reads CASSFQPDPSTDTQYF. Here the CDR3 DNA reads TGTGCCAGCAGCTTCCAGCCGGACCCTAGCACAGATACGCAGTATTTT.

The J gene is TRBJ1-2, the V gene TRBV30; perhaps TRBD1 as D (6 bases). The CDR3 covers 15 residues. The V and J ends lost 4 bases and 8 bases respectively, with 23 bases between them. Per the germline V gene, CDR1 is GTSNPN and CDR2 is SVGIG (reference sequence). The CDR3 sequence is CAWTKLPRGAEGYTF. DNA of the CDR3: TGTGCCTGGACCAAACTCCCCCGGGGGGCGGAGGGCTACACCTTC.

J is TRBJ2-3 and V is TRBV6-5; unclear D gene. CDR1 and CDR2 from the germline V gene are MNHEY and SVGAGI. V lost 6 bases and J 2 bases, leaving 9 bases between the germline ends. The CDR3 consists of 13 residues. The CDR3 DNA sequence: TGTGCCAGCAGCCGGACCCCCACAGATACGCAGTATTTT. Translation: CASSRTPTDTQYF.

This chain connects TRBV29-1 to TRBJ2-3; TRBD1 matches 12 bases. The CDR3 is made up of 14 amino acids. Losses at the gene ends were 8 bases for V and 3 bases for J; bases not matched to a gene: 6. Germline V lookup: CDR1 SQVTM, CDR2 ANQGSEA. The CDR3 DNA is TGCAGCTCCCGGGACAGGGGGCTGACAGATACGCAGTATTTT. Its translation: CSSRDRGLTDTQYF.

As for this clone: This same CDR3 is encoded by further DNA sequences in the sample. This chain uses TRBV5-1 with TRBJ2-7; TRBD1 matches at 8 bases. The CDR3 sequence is 14 residues long. V was pared by 4 bases and J by 0 bases, with 3 bases of the junction left unmatched. Germline V gene sequence: CDR1 SGHRS, CDR2 YFSETQ. The CDR3 loop is CASSGTGSSYEQYF. Here the CDR3 DNA reads TGCGCCAGCAGCGGGACAGGCAGCTCCTACGAGCAGTACTTC.

The gene calls are TRBV19 and TRBJ2-2, with D maybe TRBD2 (6 bases). V was pared by 6 bases and J by 3 bases, with 14 bases between. The CDR3 is 15 residues long. Germline CDR1 and CDR2: LNHDA and SQIVND (reference sequence). The CDR3, as DNA: TGTGCCAGTAGCCTCCTCCGGGACTACACCGGGGAGCTGTTTTTT. Protein product: CASSLLRDYTGELFF.

This clone has a handful of counts. The chain has TRBV6-5 and TRBJ2-3; D not certain. Trimming pared 3 bases from V and 4 bases from J, leaving 11 bases between. The germline V gene encodes CDR1 MNHEY and CDR2 SVGAGI. The CDR3 loop spans 14 amino acids. The CDR3: CASSYTGDPDTQYF. For the CDR3, the DNA is TGTGCCAGCAGTTATACTGGGGATCCAGATACGCAGTATTTT.

With respect to this clone: One end of the junction is discordant with germline, which a read error may explain. V and J are TRBV15 and TRBJ1-2; D is unresolved. Germline V lookup: CDR1 LNHNV, CDR2 YYDKDF (reference sequence). The CDR3 has 14 amino acids. The CDR3 nucleotides read TGTGCCACCAGCGGAGATTACAAGTGGGGTGGCTACACCTTC. Its translation: CATSGDYKWGGYTF.

The chain combines TRBV18 with TRBJ2-5; D not resolved. This CDR3 is built from 14 residues. V lost 0 bases and J lost 1, with 6 bases in between. The germline V gene has CDR1 KGHSH and CDR2 LQKENI. CDR3 residues: CASSPPSVQETQYF. The CDR3 DNA follows: TGTGCCAGCTCACCACCGTCGGTCCAAGAGACCCAGTACTTC.

The rearrangement joins TRBV7-2 to TRBJ2-2; 8 nucleotides line up with TRBD1. The V and J ends lost 6 bases and 0 bases, in that order; junction bases with no gene match: 3. Germline CDR1 SGHTA, CDR2 FQGNSA. This CDR3 is 15 amino acids long. CDR3 residues: CASSSDRANTGELFF. The CDR3 coding sequence is TGTGCCAGCAGTTCGGACAGGGCGAACACCGGGGAGCTGTTTTTT.

This chain links TRBV6-1 with TRBJ2-3; TRBD2 matches 7 bases. The V gene's germline CDR1 is MNHNS and CDR2 SASEGT. Trimming removed 5 bases from V and 6 bases from J; junction bases left unmatched: 5. The CDR3 is 13 amino acids. The CDR3 DNA reads as TGTGCCAGCAGTCCCCTCGGGGGGGATACGCAGTATTTT. This codes for CASSPLGGDTQYF.

The chain is built from TRBV18 and TRBJ1-1; 10 nucleotides align to TRBD1. The CDR3 covers 12 residues. Trimming at V came to 4 bases and at J to 11 bases, leaving 4 bases not matched to a gene. The V gene's germline CDR1 is KGHSH and CDR2 LQKENI. The DNA for the CDR3 is TGTGCCAGCTCACGGGGACAGGGGCGTGCTTTCTTT. Its protein is CASSRGQGRAFF.

The table lists this clone with a count of one. The V and J genes are TRBV7-9 and TRBJ2-5; perhaps TRBD2 as D (5 bases). V lost 8 bases, J lost 5 bases, and 12 bases lay in between. The CDR3 extends over 12 amino acids. Germline CDR1 and CDR2: SEHNR and FQNEAQ (reference sequence). CDR3 sequence (DNA): TGTGCCAGCTTATCTAGCCGGGAGACCCAGTACTTC. This translates into CASLSSRETQYF.

This clone was observed once. This chain's CDR3 is CASGPQGPYEQYF. The DNA of the CDR3 is TGTGCCAGCGGTCCCCAGGGGCCCTACGAGCAGTACTTC. The rearrangement links TRBV6-1 to TRBJ2-7, with D possibly TRBD1 on 6 matching bases. Germline lookup yields CDR1 MNHNS and CDR2 SASEGT. V lost 8 bases and J 2 bases, leaving 13 bases between the germline ends. This CDR3 is 13 amino acids long.

V gene TRBV5-1 combines with J gene TRBJ2-5, with no clear D. CDR1 SGHRS and CDR2 YFSETQ come from the germline V gene. The V end lost 4 bases, the J end lost 1 base, and 14 bases lay between the germline ends. The CDR3 has 15 residues. CDR3 nucleotides: TGCGCCAGCAGCGTAAGATCCGCGTCCCAAGAGACCCAGTACTTC. Its translation is CASSVRSASQETQYF.

CDR3 in amino acids: CASSQEGASSGNTIYF. CDR3 bases: TGTGCCAGCAGCCAAGAGGGGGCGTCCTCTGGAAACACCATATATTTT. The rearrangement links TRBV4-2 to TRBJ1-3, with D tentatively TRBD1 (6 bases). The CDR3 length is 16 residues. V lost 0 bases and J lost 0, with 9 bases in between. The germline gives CDR1 LGHNA, CDR2 YNFKEQ.

This chain connects TRBV4-3 to TRBJ1-4; TRBD1 might be the D (5 bases). This CDR3 contains 15 residues. Germline lookup yields CDR1 LGHNA and CDR2 YSLEER. Trimming cost V 0 bases and J 8 bases, with 13 bases left between them. The chain's CDR3 is CASSQEGRAGEKLFF. Here the CDR3 DNA reads TGCGCCAGCAGCCAAGAAGGCAGGGCAGGGGAAAAACTGTTTTTT.

The chain employs TRBV6-6 and TRBJ1-6, with TRBD1 as a possible D gene (5 bases). CDR3 size: 14 residues. V lost 2 bases and J lost 6, with 8 bases in between. Per the germline V gene, CDR1 is MNHNY and CDR2 is SVGAGI (reference sequence). CDR3 nucleotides: TGTGCCAGCAGTTACCAGGGTCCTAATTCACCCCTCCACTTT. This gives the protein CASSYQGPNSPLHF.

CDR3 nucleotides: TGTGCCAGCAGGAGGGACAGGCTGGGGGAGACCCAGTACTTC. Encoded protein: CASRRDRLGETQYF. The chain couples TRBV6-1 to TRBJ2-5; 8 bases fit TRBD1. The CDR3 has 14 residues. Germline assignment: CDR1 MNHNS and CDR2 SASEGT. V gave up 6 bases and J gave up 5 bases; unmatched junction bases: 8.

V usage is TRBV7-6 and J usage is TRBJ1-4; D unresolved. Germline V gene lookup returns CDR1 SGHVS and CDR2 FNYEAQ. The CDR3 has 15 amino acids. The V gene lost 4 bases and the J gene lost 1 base, with 10 bases spanning the gap. The DNA for the CDR3 is TGTGCCAGCAGCTCATGGGGAAAAACTAATGAAAAACTGTTTTTT. Amino acids: CASSSWGKTNEKLFF.

The rearrangement uses TRBV11-3 and TRBJ2-3; no reliable D call. V lost 2 bases and J 4 bases, leaving 7 bases between the germline ends. Germline lookup yields CDR1 SGHNT and CDR2 YENEEA. The CDR3 length is 13 residues. CDR3 nucleotides: TGTGCCAGCAGCTTAACGTGGGCAGATACGCAGTATTTT. It yields the protein CASSLTWADTQYF. Using reference TRBV11-3 and TRBJ2-3 for the parts outside the CDR3, the full variable domain is EAGVVQSPRYKIIEKKQPVAFWCNPISGHNTLYWYLQNLGQGPELLIRYENEEAVDDSQLPKDRFSAERLKGVDSTLKIQPAELGDSAVYLCASSLTWADTQYFGPGTRLTVL.

The V gene is TRBV15, the J gene TRBJ2-6, with no clear D. The CDR3 totals 18 residues. The V end lost 0 bases, the J end lost 0 bases, and 12 bases lay between the germline ends. Germline V gene lookup returns CDR1 LNHNV and CDR2 YYDKDF (reference sequence). Here the CDR3 DNA reads TGTGCCACCAGCAGAGATGCAGCCACCGGCTCTGGGGCCAACGTCCTGACTTTC. Translated, it gives CATSRDAATGSGANVLTF.

The genes are TRBV9 and TRBJ1-2, with D hard to call. Germline CDR1 reads SGDLS; CDR2 reads YYNGEE. This CDR3 spans 14 amino acids. V shed 0 bases and J shed 8 bases, with 14 bases lying between them. CDR3 sequence: CASSVVSGFEGYTF. Written as DNA, the CDR3 is TGTGCCAGCAGCGTAGTGTCAGGATTTGAGGGCTACACCTTC.

This sequence joins TRBV6-6 and TRBJ2-5, with D perhaps matching TRBD1 (6 bases). The CDR3 has 12 residues. Germline CDR1 reads MNHNY; CDR2 reads SVGAGI (reference sequence). Trimming pared 4 bases from V and 5 bases from J, leaving 8 bases between. The DNA for the CDR3 is TGTGCCAGCAGTTTGGACAGTGAGACCCAGTACTTC. This sequence encodes CASSLDSETQYF.

CDR3 DNA sequence: TGCGCCAGCAGCCGAGGACAGGGGACGACCGGGGAGCTGTTTTTT. Its protein is CASSRGQGTTGELFF. This chain uses TRBV4-1 with TRBJ2-2; 9 bases map to TRBD1. J lost 5 bases, V lost 4 bases, and 5 bases had no gene match. This CDR3 contains 15 residues. CDR1 is MGHRA, CDR2 YSYEKL, per germline.

Of note for this clone: Other DNA sequences within the sample encode an identical CDR3. The chain joins TRBV7-9 to TRBJ1-2; a possible D gene is TRBD1 (5 bases). The CDR3 has 15 residues. In germline, CDR1 is SEHNR, CDR2 FQNEAQ (reference sequence). The V and J ends lost 0 bases and 2 bases respectively, with 10 bases between them. CDR3 loop: CASSLAQGGNYGYTF. The CDR3 coding sequence is TGTGCCAGCAGCTTAGCTCAGGGCGGAAACTATGGCTACACCTTC.

The V call is TRBV7-9, the J call TRBJ1-3, with D hard to call. V shed 1 base and J shed 7 bases, with 5 bases lying between them. This CDR3 contains 12 residues. Germline V gene sequence: CDR1 SEHNR, CDR2 FQNEAQ (reference sequence). CDR3 DNA sequence: TGTGCCAGCAGCTTAGGTGGGAACACCATATATTTT. This gives the protein CASSLGGNTIYF. Using reference TRBV7-9 and TRBJ1-3 for the parts outside the CDR3, the full variable domain is DTGVSQNPRHKITKRGQNVTFRCDPISEHNRLYWYRQTLGQGPEFLTYFQNEAQLEKSRLLSDRFSAERPKGSFSTLEIQRTEQGDSAMYLCASSLGGNTIYFGEGSWLTVV.

This clone was seen only once. The genes are TRBV2 and TRBJ1-5; D perhaps matches TRBD1 (5 bases). V was cut by 0 bases and J by 9 bases, with 12 bases left in between. The CDR3 consists of 14 residues. Per germline, CDR1 SNHLY and CDR2 FYNNEI. DNA for the CDR3: TGTGCCAGCAGTGAAGCTGCTGCAACAGGGCCCCAGCATTTT. Its protein is CASSEAAATGPQHF. Based on the CDR3 plus reference TRBV2 and TRBJ1-5, the full variable domain is EPEVTQTPSHQVTQMGQEVILRCVPISNHLYFYWYRQILGQKVEFLVSFYNNEISEKSEIFDDQFSVERPDGSNFTLKIRSTKLEDSAMYFCASSEAAATGPQHFGDGTRLSIL.